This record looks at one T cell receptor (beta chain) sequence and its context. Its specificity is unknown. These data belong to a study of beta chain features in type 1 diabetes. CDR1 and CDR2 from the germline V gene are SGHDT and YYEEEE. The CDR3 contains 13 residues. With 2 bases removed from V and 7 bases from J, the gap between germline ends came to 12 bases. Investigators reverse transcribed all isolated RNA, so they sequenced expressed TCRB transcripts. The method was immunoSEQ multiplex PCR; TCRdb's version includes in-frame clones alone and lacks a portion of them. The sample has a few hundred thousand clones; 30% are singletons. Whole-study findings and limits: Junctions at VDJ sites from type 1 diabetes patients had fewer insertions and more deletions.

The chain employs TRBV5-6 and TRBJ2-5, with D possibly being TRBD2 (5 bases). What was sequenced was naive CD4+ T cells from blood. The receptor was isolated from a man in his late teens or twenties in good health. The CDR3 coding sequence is TGTGCCAGCAGCTTAAGATACGGAGGGACCCAGTACTTC. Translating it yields CASSLRYGGTQYF.